Reported below is one T cell receptor (beta chain). In this sample, this clonotype turned up a few times. What this receptor recognizes is not known. No much larger clone exists at a distance of one base, and base qualities are not known. TCR cDNA was made using 5'RACE template switching, a step that added a universal primer site and unique molecular identifiers. cDNA synthesis was primed from both the TCR alpha and TCR beta constant segments. Library amplification involved two PCR steps, and the second step added sample barcodes and sequencing adapters. Sequencing of the libraries was done on either Illumina HiSeq 2500 (2x100 bp) or NovaSeq (2x150 bp). In the authors' own workflow: MIGEC handled demultiplexing of reads and collapsing into UMI consensus sequences, while MiXCR performed V(D)J alignment. Using edgeR on replicate PBMC samples, clonotypes were called vaccine-responding if FDR was below 0.01 and the log2 fold change was above 5 up to day 15. Each bulk clonotype was labeled CD4 or CD8 based on which sequenced repertoire, CD4 or CD8, contained the clonotype at higher abundance. TCRdb cleaned the public reads at Q25 with fastp, built clones with MiXCR and kept in-frame beta chains. Identical CDR3 proteins give one entry, which carries the most common genes and DNA. TCRdb assigned the V and J calls; the authors' analysis was not used. The sample records hundreds of thousands of distinct CDR3 sequences, roughly 6.2% of which are singletons. The top ten clonotypes cover approximately 16% of the sample.

Reading the label with the study, this specimen's treatment or condition is: live attenuated yellow fever vaccine strain. At each blood-draw timepoint, two biological replicates of bulk PBMCs were obtained. PBMCs were isolated from peripheral blood using a standard Ficoll-Paque protocol. TriZol was used to extract RNA from bulk PBMCs, from CD4 and CD8 fractions, and from dextramer-positive and dextramer-negative fractions. CDR1 and CDR2 are read off the germline V gene as WSHSY and SAAADI. The CDR3 spans 15 residues, from the cysteine through the phenylalanine. Left in the record is the CDR3 DNA by itself, 45 bases read in frame from the first base. The V end gives up 5 bases and the J end 3 bases, leaving 8 bases in the junction not matched to a gene. This record comes from a study of T cells after yellow fever vaccination (dated by TCRdb to between 2018 and 2020). For the study in its entirety: The SMART-Seq v4 Ultra Low Input RNA kit was used to prepare libraries from fractions with low cell numbers. To follow T-cell clones before and after both primary and booster YFV17D yellow fever vaccination, bulk TCR alpha and beta repertoires underwent longitudinal sequencing. Two healthy male donors, one aged 18 to 30 and one aged 30 to 39 years, were included in the cohort. Blood was drawn at multiple timepoints before and after primary and secondary immunization, with bulk PBMC replicates and cell subsets isolated. Overall results and qualifications from the work: Computational filtering was required because FACS-sorted repertoires could contain abundant contaminating clonotypes from the bulk population. Most clones expanded after primary vaccination (almost 98% of CD4 and 70% to 90% of CD8) were re-detected after the booster, suggesting that broad memory maintenance occurred. Because the study included only two donors, the extent to which the findings can be generalized is limited. A small fraction of clonotypes appeared in both the CD4 and CD8 compartments, likely as a result of convergent recombination. Compared with the primary T-cell response, the secondary T-cell response was faster but weaker, reaching its peak on day 5 rather than on day 15.

Sequencing used PBMCs, obtained 5 days after the yellow fever booster vaccination. The TCR sequence derives from a man aged 25 to 40 who received the YFV17D yellow fever vaccine. The V and J genes are TRBV10-2 and TRBJ2-7; 9 central bases correspond to TRBD1. Here is the DNA: TGCGCCAGCAGTCCCGGGACAGGGACCTTCTACGAGCAGTACTTC. Translated, this gives CASSPGTGTFYEQYF.